This TCR beta chain was sequenced for a study of blood T cell repertoires in COVID-19. Study-wide context: The origin of the acute and convalescent COVID-19 samples was the United States, Italy and Spain. From T cells, B-cell-depleted T cells, or PBMCs came the material, which was cDNA or gDNA.

Per the original data handling: Using reference gene primer amplification, nucleated cell counts were estimated. Only in-frame clones appear in the TCRdb table, and some are missing; sequencing was by immunoSEQ multiplex PCR. Clonal size and the V and J genes are those of that table, whereas D and trimming came from the DNA. The sample includes roughly 240,000 clones, roughly 85% of them seen just once. The germline CDR1 and CDR2 sequences are SGHRS and YFSETQ. V was clipped by 4 bases and J by 0 bases, with 11 bases between them. CDR3 size: 14 residues. This clone was seen a few times. The specimen was peripheral blood. The clonotype comes from a man aged 50 to 59 with COVID-19, enrolled during active disease. The chain combines TRBV5-1 with TRBJ2-7; the D gene is possibly TRBD1 (6 bases). CDR3 DNA sequence: TGCGCCAGCAGCAAGGACAGCAGCTCCTACGAGCAGTACTTC. Translation: CASSKDSSSYEQYF.